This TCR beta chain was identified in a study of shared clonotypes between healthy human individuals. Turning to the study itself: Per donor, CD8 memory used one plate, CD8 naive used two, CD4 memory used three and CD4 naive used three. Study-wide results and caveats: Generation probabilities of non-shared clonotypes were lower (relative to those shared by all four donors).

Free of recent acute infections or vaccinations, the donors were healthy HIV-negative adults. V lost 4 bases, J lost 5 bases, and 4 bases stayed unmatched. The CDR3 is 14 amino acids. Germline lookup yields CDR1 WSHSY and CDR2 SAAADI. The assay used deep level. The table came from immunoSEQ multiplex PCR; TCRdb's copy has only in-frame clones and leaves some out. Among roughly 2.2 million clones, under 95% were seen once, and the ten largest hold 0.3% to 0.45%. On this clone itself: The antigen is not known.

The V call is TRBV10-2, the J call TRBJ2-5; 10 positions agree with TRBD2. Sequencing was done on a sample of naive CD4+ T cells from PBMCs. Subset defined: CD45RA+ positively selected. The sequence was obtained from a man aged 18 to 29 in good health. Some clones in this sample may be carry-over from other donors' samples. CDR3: CASSGLAGEETQYF. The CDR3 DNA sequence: TGCGCCAGCAGTGGGCTAGCGGGAGAGGAGACCCAGTACTTC.